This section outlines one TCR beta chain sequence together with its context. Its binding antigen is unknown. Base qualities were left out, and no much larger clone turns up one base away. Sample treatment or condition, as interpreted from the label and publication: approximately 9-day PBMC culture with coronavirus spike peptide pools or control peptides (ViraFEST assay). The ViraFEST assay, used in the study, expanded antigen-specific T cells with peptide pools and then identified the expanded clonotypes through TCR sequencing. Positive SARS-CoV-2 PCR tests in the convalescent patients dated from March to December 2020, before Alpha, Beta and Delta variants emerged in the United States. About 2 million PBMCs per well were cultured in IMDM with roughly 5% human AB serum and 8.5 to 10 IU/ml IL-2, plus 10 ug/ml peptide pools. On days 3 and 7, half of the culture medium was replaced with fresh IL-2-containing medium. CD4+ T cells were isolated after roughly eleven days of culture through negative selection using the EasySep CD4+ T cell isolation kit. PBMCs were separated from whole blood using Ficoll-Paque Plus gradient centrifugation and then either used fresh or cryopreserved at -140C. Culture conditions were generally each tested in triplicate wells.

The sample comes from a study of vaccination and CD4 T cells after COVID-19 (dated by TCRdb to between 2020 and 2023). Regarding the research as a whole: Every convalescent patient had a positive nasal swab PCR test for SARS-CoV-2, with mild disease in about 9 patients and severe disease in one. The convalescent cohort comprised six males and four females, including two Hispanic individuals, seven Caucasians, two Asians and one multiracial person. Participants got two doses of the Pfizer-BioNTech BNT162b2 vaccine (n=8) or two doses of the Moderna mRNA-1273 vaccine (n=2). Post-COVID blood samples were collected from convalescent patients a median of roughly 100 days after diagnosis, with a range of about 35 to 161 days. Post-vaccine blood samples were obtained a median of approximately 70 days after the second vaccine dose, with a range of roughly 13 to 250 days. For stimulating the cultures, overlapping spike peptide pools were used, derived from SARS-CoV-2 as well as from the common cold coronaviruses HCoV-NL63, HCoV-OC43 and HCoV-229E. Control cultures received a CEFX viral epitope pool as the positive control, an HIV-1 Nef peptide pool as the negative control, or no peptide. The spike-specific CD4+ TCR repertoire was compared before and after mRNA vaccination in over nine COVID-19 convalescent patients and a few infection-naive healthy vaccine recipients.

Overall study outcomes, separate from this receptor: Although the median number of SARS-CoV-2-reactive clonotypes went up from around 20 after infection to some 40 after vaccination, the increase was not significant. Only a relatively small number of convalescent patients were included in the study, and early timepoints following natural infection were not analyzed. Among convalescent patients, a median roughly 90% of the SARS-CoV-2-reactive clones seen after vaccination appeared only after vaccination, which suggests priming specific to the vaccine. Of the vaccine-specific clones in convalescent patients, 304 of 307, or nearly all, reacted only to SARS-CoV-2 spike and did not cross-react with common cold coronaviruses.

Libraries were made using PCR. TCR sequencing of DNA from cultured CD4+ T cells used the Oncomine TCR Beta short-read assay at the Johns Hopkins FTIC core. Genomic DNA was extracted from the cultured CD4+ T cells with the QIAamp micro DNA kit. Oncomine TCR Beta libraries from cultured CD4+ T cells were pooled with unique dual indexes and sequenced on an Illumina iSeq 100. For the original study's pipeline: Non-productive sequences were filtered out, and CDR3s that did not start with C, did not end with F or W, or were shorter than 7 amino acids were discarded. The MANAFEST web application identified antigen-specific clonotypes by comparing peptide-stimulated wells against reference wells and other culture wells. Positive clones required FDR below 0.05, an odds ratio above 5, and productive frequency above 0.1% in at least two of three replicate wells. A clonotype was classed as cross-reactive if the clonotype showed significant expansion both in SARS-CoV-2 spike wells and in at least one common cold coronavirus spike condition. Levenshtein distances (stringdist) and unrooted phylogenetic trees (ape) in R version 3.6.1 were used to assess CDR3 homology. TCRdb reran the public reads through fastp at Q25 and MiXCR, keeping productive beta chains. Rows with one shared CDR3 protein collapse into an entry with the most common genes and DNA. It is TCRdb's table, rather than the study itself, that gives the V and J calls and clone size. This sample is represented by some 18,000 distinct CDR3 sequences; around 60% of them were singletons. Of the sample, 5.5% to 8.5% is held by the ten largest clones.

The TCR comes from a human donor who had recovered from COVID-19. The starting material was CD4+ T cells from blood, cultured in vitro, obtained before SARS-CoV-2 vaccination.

The DNA sequence follows: TGTGCCAGCAGTTTATCCAGCTCAATCGCCACCGGGGAGCTGTTTTTT. This codes for CASSLSSSIATGELFF. The rearrangement combines TRBV27 with TRBJ2-2; no D gene call is confident. Including cysteine and phenylalanine, the CDR3 has 16 amino acids. Of all the DNA, just the CDR3 is kept, 48 bases in frame from base 1. The germline V gene (reference sequence) specifies MNHEY as CDR1 and SMNVEV as CDR2. V drops 0 bases and J drops 4 bases, leaving 12 bases in between.